Described below is a single TCR beta chain sequence and its context. This entry is derived from a study of cytomegalovirus exposure and HLA in healthy donors. Germline CDR1 is SGHKS and CDR2 is YYEKEE (reference sequence). The ends lost 3 bases at V and 3 bases at J; junction bases unmatched: 12. The CDR3 is 18 amino acids. It was with 60 Vbeta and 13 Jbeta primers that the PCR ran. Repertoires were generated with immunoSEQ multiplex PCR, while TCRdb's copy carries only in-frame clones and drops some. This sample has 120,000 or so clones, with roughly four fifths found just once. Sequenced material: PBMCs. This TCR was recovered from a man between 18 and 35 years old in good health and CMV-seronegative. The gene calls are TRBV5-5 and TRBJ1-2, with 12 nucleotides matching TRBD1. DNA of the CDR3: TGTGCCAGCAGCTGGGACCCGGGGACAGGGGGCGCTTACTATGGCTACACCTTC. This gives the protein CASSWDPGTGGAYYGYTF.